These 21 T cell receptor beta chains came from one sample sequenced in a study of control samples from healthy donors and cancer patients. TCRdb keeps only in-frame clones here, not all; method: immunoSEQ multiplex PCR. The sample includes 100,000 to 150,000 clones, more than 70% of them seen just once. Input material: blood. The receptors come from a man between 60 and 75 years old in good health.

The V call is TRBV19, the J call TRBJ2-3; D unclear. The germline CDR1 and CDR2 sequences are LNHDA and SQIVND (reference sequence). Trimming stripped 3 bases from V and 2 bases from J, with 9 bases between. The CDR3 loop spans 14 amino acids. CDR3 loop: CASSILGSTDTQYF. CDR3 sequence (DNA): TGTGCCAGTAGTATCCTCGGGTCCACAGATACGCAGTATTTT.

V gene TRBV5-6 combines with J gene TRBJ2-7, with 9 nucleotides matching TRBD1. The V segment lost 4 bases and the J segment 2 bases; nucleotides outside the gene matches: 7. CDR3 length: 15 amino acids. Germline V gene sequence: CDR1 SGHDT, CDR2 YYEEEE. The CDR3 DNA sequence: TGTGCCAGCAGCCCGTTTAGGGACAGGGCCTACGAGCAGTACTTC. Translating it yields CASSPFRDRAYEQYF.

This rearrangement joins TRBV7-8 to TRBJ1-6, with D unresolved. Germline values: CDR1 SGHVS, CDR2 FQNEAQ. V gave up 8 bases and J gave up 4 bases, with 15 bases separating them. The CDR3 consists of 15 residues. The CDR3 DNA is TGTGCCAGCCGAAAGACCCTTAATTATAATTCACCCCTCCACTTT. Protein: CASRKTLNYNSPLHF.

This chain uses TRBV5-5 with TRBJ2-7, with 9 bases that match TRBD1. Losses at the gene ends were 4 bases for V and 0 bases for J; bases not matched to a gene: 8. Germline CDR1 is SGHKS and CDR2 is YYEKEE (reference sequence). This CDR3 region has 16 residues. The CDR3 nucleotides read TGTGCCAGCAGCGCCCTTCCGGGACAGGGCTCCTACGAGCAGTACTTC. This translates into CASSALPGQGSYEQYF.

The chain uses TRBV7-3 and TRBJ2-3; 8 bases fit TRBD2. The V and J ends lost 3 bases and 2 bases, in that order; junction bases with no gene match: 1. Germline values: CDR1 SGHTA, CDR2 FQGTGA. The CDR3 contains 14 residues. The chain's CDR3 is CASSFSGTTDTQYF. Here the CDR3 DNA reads TGTGCCAGCAGCTTTAGCGGGACCACAGATACGCAGTATTTT.

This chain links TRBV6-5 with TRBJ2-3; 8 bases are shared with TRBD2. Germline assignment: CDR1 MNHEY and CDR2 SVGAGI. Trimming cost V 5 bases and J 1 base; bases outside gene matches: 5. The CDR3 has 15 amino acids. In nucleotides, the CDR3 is TGTGCCAGCAGTCCTTCTAGCGGGCGCACAGATACGCAGTATTTT. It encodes CASSPSSGRTDTQYF.

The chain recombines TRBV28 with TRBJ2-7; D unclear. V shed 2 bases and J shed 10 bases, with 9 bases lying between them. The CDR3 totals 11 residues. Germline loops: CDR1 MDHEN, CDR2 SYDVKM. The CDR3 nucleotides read TGTGCCAGCAGTTTAATGCAGGTCCAGTACTTC. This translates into CASSLMQVQYF. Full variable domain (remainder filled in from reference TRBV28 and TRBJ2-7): DVKVTQSSRYLVKRTGEKVFLECVQDMDHENMFWYRQDPGLGLRLIYFSYDVKMKEKGDIPEGYSVSREKKERFSLILESASTNQTSMYLCASSLMQVQYFGPGTRLTVT.

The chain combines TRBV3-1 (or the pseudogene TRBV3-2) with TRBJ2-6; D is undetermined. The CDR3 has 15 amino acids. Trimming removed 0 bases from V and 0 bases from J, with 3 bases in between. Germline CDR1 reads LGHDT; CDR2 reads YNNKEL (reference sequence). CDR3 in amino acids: CASSQDSSGANVLTF. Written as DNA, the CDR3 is TGTGCCAGCAGCCAAGACAGCTCTGGGGCCAACGTCCTGACTTTC.

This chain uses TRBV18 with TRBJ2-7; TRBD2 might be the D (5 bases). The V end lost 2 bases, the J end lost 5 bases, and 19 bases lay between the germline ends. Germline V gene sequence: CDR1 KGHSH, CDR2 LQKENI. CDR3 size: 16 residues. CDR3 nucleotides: TGTGCCAGCTCACCAAGCGTGGGAGCCCAAGTTAACGAGCAGTACTTC. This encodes CASSPSVGAQVNEQYF.

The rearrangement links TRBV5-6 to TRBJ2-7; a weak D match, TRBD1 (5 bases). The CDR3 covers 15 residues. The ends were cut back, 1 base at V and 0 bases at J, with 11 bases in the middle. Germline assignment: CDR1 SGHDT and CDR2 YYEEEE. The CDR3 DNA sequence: TGTGCCAGCAGCTTGAGGGGCGTTTTCTCCTACGAGCAGTACTTC. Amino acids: CASSLRGVFSYEQYF. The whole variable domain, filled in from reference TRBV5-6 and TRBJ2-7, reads DAGVTQSPTHLIKTRGQQVTLRCSPKSGHDTVSWYQQALGQGPQFIFQYYEEEERQRGNFPDRFSGHQFPNYSSELNVNALLLGDSALYLCASSLRGVFSYEQYFGPGTRLTVT.

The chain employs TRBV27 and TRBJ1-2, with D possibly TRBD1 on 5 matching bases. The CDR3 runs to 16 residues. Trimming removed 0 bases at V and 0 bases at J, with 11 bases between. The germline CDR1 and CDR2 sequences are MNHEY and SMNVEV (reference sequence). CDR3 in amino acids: CASSLSGRGANYGYTF. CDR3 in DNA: TGTGCCAGCAGTTTATCTGGCCGGGGGGCTAACTATGGCTACACCTTC.

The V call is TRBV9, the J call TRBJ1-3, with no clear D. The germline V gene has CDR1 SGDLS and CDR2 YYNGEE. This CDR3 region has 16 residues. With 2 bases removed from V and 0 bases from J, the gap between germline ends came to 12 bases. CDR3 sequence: CASSVGTQISGNTIYF. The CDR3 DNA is TGTGCCAGCAGCGTCGGCACGCAGATCTCTGGAAACACCATATATTTT. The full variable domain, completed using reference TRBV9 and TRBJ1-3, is DSGVTQTPKHLITATGQRVTLRCSPRSGDLSVYWYQQSLDQGLQFLIQYYNGEERAKGNILERFSAQQFPDLHSELNLSSLELGDSALYFCASSVGTQISGNTIYFGEGSWLTVV.

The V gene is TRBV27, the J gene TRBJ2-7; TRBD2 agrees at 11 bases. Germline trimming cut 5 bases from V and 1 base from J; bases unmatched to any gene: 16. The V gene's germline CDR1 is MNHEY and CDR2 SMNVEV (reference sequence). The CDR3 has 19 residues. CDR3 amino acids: CASSPDSSVLAGASYEQYF. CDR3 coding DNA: TGTGCCAGCAGTCCGGACTCATCCGTACTAGCGGGGGCGTCCTACGAGCAGTACTTC.

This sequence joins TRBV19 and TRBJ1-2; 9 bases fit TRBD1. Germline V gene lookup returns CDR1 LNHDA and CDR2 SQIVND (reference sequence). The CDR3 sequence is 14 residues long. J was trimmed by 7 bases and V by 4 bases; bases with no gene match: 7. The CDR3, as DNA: TGTGCCAGTAGTACCCGGGACAGGGCATTTGGCTACACCTTC. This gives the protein CASSTRDRAFGYTF.

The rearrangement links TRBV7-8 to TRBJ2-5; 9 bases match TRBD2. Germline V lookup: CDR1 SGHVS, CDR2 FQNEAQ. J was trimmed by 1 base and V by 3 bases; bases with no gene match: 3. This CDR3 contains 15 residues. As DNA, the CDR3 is TGTGCCAGCAGCTTTCTAGCGGGGAGCCAAGAGACCCAGTACTTC. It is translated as CASSFLAGSQETQYF.

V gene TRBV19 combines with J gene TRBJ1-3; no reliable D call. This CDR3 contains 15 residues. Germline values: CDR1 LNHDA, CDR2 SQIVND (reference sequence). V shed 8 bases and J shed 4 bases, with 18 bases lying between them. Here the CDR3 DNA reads TGTGCCAGTTCCCTTGGGCTGCCGGCGGGAAACACCATATATTTT. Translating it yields CASSLGLPAGNTIYF.

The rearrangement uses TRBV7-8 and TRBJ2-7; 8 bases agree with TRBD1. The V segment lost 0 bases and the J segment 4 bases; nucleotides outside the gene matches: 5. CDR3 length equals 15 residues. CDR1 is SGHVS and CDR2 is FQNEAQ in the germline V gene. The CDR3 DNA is TGTGCCAGCAGCTTAGCTGGTCAGGGGGCTTACGAGCAGTACTTC. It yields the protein CASSLAGQGAYEQYF.

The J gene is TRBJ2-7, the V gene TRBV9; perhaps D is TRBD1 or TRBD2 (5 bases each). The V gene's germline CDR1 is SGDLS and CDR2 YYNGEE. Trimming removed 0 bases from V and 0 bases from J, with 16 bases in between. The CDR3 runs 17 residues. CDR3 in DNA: TGTGCCAGCAGCGTAGGTCGTTCGGGACCCGGCTCCTACGAGCAGTACTTC. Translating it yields CASSVGRSGPGSYEQYF.

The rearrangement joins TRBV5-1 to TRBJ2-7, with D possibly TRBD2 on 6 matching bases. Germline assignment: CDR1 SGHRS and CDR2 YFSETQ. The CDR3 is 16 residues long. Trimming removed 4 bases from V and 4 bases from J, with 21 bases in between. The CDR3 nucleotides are TGCGCCAGCAGCGTCACCGGGACCGATGGGGGGTACGAGCAGTACTTC. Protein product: CASSVTGTDGGYEQYF.

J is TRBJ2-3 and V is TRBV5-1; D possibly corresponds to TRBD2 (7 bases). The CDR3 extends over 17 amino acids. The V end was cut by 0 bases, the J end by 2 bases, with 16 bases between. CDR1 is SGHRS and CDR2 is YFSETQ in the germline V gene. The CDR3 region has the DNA TGCGCCAGCAGCTTGGATGGGGGGCTAGCGGCCACAGATACGCAGTATTTT. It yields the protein CASSLDGGLAATDTQYF.

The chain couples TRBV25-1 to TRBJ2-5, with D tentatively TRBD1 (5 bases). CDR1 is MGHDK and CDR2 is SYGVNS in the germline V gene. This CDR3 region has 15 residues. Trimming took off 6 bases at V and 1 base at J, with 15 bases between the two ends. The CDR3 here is CASSPRRQSQETQYF. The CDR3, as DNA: TGTGCCAGCAGCCCCCGTCGACAGTCCCAAGAGACCCAGTACTTC.